The sample holds many counts of the clone carrying this TCR beta chain. This specimen belongs to a study of patients and donors after allogeneic stem cell transplantation. The V end was cut by 5 bases, the J end by 7 bases, with 15 bases between. The CDR3 is 14 residues long. TCRdb ran MiXCR on the RT-PCR reads and lists one entry per CDR3 protein. In the table there are more than 850,000 distinct CDR3 sequences, 18% of which are singletons. This chain joins TRBV12-3 or TRBV12-4 and TRBJ1-3, with D possibly matching TRBD1 (5 bases). Sequenced input: blood, either unsorted or a sorted T cell fraction (not recorded which). The receptor comes from a human donor who was either an allogeneic HSCT recipient or a stem cell or donor lymphocyte infusion donor (not recorded which). It is not recorded whose cells these are; they may come from a transplant donor. The CDR3 loop reads CASSPAGGKNTIYF. In nucleotides, the CDR3 is TGTGCCAGCAGTCCGGCCGGGGGAAAGAACACCATATATTTT.